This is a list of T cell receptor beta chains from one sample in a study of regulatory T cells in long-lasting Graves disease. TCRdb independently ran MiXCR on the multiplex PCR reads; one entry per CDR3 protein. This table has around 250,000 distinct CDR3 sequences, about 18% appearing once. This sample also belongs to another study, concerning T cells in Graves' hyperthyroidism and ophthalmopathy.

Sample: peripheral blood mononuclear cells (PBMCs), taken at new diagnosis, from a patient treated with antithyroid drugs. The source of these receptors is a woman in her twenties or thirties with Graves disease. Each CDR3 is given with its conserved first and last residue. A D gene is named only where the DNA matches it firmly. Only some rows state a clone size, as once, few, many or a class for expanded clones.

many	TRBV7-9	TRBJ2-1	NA	CASSRDSLGKNEQFF	TGTGCCAGCAGCAGAGACAGCCTGGGGAAAAATGAGCAGTTCTTC
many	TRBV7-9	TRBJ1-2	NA	CASSPRDDGYTF	TGTGCCAGCAGCCCCAGAGATGATGGCTACACCTTC
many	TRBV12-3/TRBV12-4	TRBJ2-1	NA	CASTTEYNEQFF	TGTGCCAGCACTACCGAGTACAATGAGCAGTTCTTC
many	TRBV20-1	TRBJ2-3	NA	CSASQGSIGTDTQYF	TGCAGTGCTAGTCAGGGCTCGATCGGCACAGATACGCAGTATTTT
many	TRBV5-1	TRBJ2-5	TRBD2	CASSKGLAGALRETQYF	TGCGCCAGCAGCAAAGGACTAGCGGGGGCCCTCAGGGAGACCCAGTACTTC
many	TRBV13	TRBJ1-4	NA	CASSLVGSGATNEKLFF	TGTGCCAGCAGCTTAGTAGGGTCTGGAGCAACTAATGAAAAACTGTTTTTT
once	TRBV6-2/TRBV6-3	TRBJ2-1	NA	CASRVRVDGYNEQFF	TGTGCCAGCAGAGTTCGGGTGGACGGCTACAATGAGCAGTTCTTC
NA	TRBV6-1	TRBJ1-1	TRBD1	CASNYRGLNTEAFF	TGTGCCAGCAACTACAGGGGGCTTAACACTGAAGCTTTCTTT
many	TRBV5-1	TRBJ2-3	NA	CASSLRVRDTQYF	TGTGCCAGCAGCTTGCGGGTGAGGGATACGCAGTATTTT
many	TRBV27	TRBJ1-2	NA	CASSFIRGIPYGYTF	TGTGCCAGCAGTTTCATCAGGGGAATACCATATGGCTACACCTTC
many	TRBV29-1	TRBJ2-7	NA	CSVEIGVSSYEQYF	TGCAGCGTTGAGATTGGGGTGAGCTCCTACGAGCAGTACTTC
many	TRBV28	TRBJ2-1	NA	CASRQTSDSYNEQFF	TGTGCCAGCAGACAAACCTCCGACTCCTACAATGAGCAGTTCTTC
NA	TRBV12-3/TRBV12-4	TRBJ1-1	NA	CASSEPQGRANTEAFF	TGTGCCAGCAGTGAACCTCAGGGACGGGCCAACACTGAAGCTTTCTTT
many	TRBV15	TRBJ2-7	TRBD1	CATSRAGTGSYEQYF	TGTGCCACCAGCAGAGCCGGGACAGGGTCTTACGAGCAGTACTTC
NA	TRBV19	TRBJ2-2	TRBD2	CASSINSGGSWELFF	TGTGCCAGTAGTATTAATAGCGGGGGGTCCTGGGAGCTGTTTTTT
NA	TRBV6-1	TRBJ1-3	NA	CASSEPRAGGNTIYF	TGTGCCAGCAGTGAACCCAGGGCAGGAGGAAACACCATATATTTT
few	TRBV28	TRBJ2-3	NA	CASNMGYTQYF	TGTGCCAGCAACATGGGCTATACGCAGTATTTT
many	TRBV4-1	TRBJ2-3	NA	CASSQELRATDTQYF	TGCGCCAGCAGCCAAGAATTGCGGGCCACAGATACGCAGTATTTT
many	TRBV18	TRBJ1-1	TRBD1	CASSPPVRGTEAFF	TGTGCCAGCTCACCACCGGTCAGGGGGACTGAAGCTTTCTTT
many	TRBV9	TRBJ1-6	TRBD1	CASSLSTGYNSPLHF	TGTGCCAGCAGCTTATCGACAGGGTATAATTCACCCCTCCACTTT
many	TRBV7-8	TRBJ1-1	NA	CASSLGNGDEAFF	TGTGCCAGCAGCTTAGGGAATGGTGATGAAGCTTTCTTT
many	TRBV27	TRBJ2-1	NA	CASIGFGEQFF	TGTGCCAGCATCGGGTTCGGTGAGCAGTTCTTC
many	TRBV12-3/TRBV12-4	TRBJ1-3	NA	CASSLGYGNTIYF	TGTGCCAGCAGTTTAGGATACGGGAACACCATATATTTT
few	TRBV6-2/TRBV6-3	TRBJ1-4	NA	CASRRGHFGEKLFF	TGTGCCAGCAGACGGGGACATTTTGGCGAAAAACTGTTTTTT
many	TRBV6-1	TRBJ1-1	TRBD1	CASSEDRGTEAFF	TGTGCCAGCAGTGAGGACAGGGGCACTGAAGCTTTCTTT
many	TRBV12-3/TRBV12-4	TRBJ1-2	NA	CASSLPGQHYGYTF	TGTGCCAGCAGTTTGCCTGGACAGCACTATGGCTACACCTTC
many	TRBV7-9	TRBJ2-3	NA	CASSWPWRGEDTQYF	TGTGCCAGCAGCTGGCCCTGGCGGGGCGAAGATACGCAGTATTTT
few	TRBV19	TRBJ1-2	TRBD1	CASSILDRPYGYTF	TGTGCCAGTAGTATCCTGGACAGGCCCTATGGCTACACCTTC
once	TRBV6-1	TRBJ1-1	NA	CAGGVTEAFF	TGTGCCGGAGGGGTCACTGAAGCTTTCTTT
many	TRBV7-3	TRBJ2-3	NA	CASSSGARDTQYF	TGTGCCAGCAGCTCCGGAGCCCGGGATACGCAGTATTTT
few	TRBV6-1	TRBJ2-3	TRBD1	CASSSIYRGRSDTQYF	TGTGCCAGCAGCTCAATTTACAGGGGGCGTTCAGATACGCAGTATTTT
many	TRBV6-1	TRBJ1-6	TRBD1	CASSPQGTTLHF	TGTGCCAGCAGCCCACAGGGGACGACCCTCCACTTT
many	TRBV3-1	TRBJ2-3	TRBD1	CASSQDLTGLSDTQYF	TGTGCCAGCAGCCAAGACTTGACAGGGTTGTCAGATACGCAGTATTTT
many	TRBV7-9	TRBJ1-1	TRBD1	CASTFTRTGDTEAFF	TGTGCCAGCACATTTACCCGGACAGGGGACACTGAAGCTTTCTTT
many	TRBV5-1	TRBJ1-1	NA	CASSLNLGVNTEAFF	TGCGCCAGCAGCTTGAATCTGGGGGTGAACACTGAAGCTTTCTTT
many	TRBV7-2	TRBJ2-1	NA	CASSFSGAPTYNEQFF	TGTGCCAGCAGCTTCTCCGGGGCGCCTACCTACAATGAGCAGTTCTTC
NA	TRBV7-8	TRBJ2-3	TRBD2	CATGTSGGVSDTQYF	TGTGCCACCGGGACTAGCGGGGGGGTATCAGATACGCAGTATTTT
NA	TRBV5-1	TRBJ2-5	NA	CASSRKSGAAVTQYF	TGCGCCAGCAGTAGGAAGTCAGGGGCCGCCGTGACCCAGTACTTC
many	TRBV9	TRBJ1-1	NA	CASSVRQVNTEAFF	TGTGCCAGCAGCGTCCGACAGGTGAACACTGAAGCTTTCTTT
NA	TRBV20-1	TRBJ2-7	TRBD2	CSARDATSGGTYEQYF	TGCAGTGCTAGAGATGCGACTAGCGGGGGAACCTACGAGCAGTACTTC
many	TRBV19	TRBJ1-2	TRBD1	CASSIAGGGVGYTF	TGTGCCAGTAGTATTGCAGGGGGCGGCGTTGGCTACACCTTC
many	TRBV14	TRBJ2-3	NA	CASSQDPGQTSTDTQYF	TGTGCCAGCAGCCAAGATCCGGGTCAGACTAGCACAGATACGCAGTATTTT
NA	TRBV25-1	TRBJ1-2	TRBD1	CASSERDRDNGYTF	TGTGCCAGCAGTGAACGTGACAGGGATAATGGCTACACCTTC
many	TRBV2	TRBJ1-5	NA	CASSNDREQPQHF	TGTGCCAGCAGTAATGACAGAGAACAGCCCCAGCATTTT
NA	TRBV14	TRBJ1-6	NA	CASSQDKSSYNSPLHF	TGTGCCAGCAGCCAAGATAAGTCCTCCTATAATTCACCCCTCCACTTT
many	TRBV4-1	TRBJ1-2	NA	CASSQDGVGAAVNYGYTF	TGCGCCAGCAGCCAAGATGGGGTGGGGGCGGCAGTAAACTATGGCTACACCTTC
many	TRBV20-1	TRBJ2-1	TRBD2	CSARVQGLSGDYNEQFF	TGCAGTGCTAGAGTCCAGGGACTGAGCGGGGATTACAATGAGCAGTTCTTC
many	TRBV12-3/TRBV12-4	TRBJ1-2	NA	CASTSWAAESYTF	TGTGCCAGCACCTCATGGGCGGCGGAGAGCTACACCTTC
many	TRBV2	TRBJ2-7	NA	CASSEIGRRTEQYF	TGTGCCAGCAGTGAAATTGGGAGGAGGACTGAGCAGTACTTC
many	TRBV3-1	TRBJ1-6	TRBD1	CASSLKTGVLSPLHF	TGTGCCAGCAGCCTGAAGACAGGGGTACTTTCACCCCTCCACTTT
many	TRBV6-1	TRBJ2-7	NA	CASRNGTLYEQYF	TGTGCCAGCAGGAACGGGACTCTCTACGAGCAGTACTTC
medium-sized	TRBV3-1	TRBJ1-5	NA	CASSQGNQPQHF	TGTGCCAGCAGCCAAGGGAATCAGCCCCAGCATTTT
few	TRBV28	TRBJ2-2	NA	CASTLLGSLTGELFF	TGTGCCAGCACCCTTCTGGGGTCGCTCACCGGGGAGCTGTTTTTT
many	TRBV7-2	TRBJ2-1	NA	CASSLRGLYNEQFF	TGTGCCAGCAGCTTACGGGGACTGTACAATGAGCAGTTCTTC
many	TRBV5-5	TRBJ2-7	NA	CASSLSGSDEQYF	TGTGCCAGCAGCTTGTCGGGGAGCGACGAGCAGTACTTC
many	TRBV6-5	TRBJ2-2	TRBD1	CASSSPGQGWELFF	TGTGCCAGCAGTTCGCCGGGACAGGGCTGGGAGCTGTTTTTT
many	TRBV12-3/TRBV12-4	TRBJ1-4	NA	CASSTIRTRAWKLFF	TGTGCCAGCAGTACAATCCGGACCCGGGCGTGGAAACTGTTTTTT
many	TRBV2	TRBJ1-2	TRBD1	CASTTGYGGYTF	TGTGCCAGCACGACAGGGTATGGTGGCTACACCTTC
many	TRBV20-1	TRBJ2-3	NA	CSASDETGSDTQYF	TGCAGTGCTAGTGACGAAACGGGATCAGATACGCAGTATTTT